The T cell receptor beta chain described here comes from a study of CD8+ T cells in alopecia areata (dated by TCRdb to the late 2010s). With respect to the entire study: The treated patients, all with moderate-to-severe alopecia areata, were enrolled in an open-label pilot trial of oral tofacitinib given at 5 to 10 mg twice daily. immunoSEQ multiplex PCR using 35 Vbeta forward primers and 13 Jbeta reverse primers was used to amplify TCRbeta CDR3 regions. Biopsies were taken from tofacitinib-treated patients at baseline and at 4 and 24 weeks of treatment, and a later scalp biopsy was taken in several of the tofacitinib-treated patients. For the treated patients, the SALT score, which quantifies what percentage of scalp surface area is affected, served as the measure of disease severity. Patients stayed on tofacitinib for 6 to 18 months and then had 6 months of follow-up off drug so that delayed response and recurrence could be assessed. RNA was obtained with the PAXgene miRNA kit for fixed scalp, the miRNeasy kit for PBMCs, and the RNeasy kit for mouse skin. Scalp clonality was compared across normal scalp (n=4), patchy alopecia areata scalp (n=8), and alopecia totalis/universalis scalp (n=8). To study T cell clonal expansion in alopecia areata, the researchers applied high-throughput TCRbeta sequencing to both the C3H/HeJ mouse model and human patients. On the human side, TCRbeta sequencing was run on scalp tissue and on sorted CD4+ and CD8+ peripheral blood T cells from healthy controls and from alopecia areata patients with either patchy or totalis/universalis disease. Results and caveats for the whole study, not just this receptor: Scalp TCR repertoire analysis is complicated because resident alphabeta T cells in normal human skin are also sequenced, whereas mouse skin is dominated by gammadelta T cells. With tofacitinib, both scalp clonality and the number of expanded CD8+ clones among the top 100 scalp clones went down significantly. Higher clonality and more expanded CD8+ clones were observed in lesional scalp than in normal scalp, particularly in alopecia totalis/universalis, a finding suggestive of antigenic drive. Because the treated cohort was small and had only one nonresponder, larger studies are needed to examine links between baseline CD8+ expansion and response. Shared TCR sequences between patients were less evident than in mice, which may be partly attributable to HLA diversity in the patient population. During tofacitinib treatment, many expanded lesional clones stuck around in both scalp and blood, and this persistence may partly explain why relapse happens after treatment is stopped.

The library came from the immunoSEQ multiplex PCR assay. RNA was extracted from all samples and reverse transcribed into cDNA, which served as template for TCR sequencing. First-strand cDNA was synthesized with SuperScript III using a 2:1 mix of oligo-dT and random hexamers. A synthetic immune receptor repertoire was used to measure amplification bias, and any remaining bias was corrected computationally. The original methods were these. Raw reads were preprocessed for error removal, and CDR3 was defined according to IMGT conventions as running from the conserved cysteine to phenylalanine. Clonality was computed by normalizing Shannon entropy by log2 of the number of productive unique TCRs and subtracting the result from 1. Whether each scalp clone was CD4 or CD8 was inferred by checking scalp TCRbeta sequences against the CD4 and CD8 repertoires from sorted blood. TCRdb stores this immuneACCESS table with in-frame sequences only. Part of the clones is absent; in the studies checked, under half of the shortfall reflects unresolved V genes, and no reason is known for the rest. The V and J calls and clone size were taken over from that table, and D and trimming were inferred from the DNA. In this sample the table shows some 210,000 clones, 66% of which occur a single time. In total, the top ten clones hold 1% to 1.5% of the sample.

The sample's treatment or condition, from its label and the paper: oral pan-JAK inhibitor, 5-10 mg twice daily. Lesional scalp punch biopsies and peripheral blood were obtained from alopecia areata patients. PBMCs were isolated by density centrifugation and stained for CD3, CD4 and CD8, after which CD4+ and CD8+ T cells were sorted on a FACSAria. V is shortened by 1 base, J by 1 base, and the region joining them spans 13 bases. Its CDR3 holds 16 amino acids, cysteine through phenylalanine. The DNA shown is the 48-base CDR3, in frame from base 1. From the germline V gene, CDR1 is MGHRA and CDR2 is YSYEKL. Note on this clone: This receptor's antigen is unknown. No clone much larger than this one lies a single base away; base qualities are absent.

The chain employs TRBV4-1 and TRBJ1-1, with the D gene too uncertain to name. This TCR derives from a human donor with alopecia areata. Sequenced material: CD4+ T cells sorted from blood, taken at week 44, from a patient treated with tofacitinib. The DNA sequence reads TGCGCCAGCAGCCAAGGCCTGCCGGCCGGGAACACTGAAGCTTTCTTT. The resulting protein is CASSQGLPAGNTEAFF.